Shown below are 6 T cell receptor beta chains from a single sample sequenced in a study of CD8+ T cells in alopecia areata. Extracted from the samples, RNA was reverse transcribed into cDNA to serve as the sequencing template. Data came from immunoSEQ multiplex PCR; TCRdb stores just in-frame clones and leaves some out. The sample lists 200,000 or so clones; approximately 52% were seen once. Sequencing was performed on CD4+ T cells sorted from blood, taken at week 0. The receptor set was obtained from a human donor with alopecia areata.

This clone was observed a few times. The CDR3 region has the DNA TGTGCCTGGAACCGTCCTGGGAAAGATACGCAGTATTTT. Translated, it gives CAWNRPGKDTQYF. The chain joins TRBV30 to TRBJ2-3; D gene unclear. Looked up from germline, CDR1 is GTSNPN and CDR2 is SVGIG (reference sequence). CDR3 size: 13 residues. Trimming took 4 bases from V and 5 from J, leaving 13 bases between them.

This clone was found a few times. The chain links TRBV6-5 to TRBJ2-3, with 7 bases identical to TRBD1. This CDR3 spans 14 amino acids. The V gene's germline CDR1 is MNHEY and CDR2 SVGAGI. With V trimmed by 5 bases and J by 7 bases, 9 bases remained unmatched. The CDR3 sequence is CASSEDRVVNTQYF. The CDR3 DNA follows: TGTGCCAGCAGTGAAGACAGGGTGGTAAATACGCAGTATTTT.

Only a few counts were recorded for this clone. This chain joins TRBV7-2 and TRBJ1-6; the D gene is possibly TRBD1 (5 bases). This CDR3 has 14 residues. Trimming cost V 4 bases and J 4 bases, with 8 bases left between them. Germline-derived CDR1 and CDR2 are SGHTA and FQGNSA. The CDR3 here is CASSSAGYNSPLHF. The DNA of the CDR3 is TGTGCCAGCAGCTCGGCAGGGTATAATTCACCCCTCCACTTT.

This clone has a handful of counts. CDR3 residues: CASSFPGGTQYF. CDR3 DNA: TGTGCCAGCAGCTTTCCGGGGGGAACCCAGTACTTC. This sequence joins TRBV7-3 and TRBJ2-5, with TRBD2 matching over 7 bases. This CDR3 is 12 amino acids long. Looked up from germline, CDR1 is SGHTA and CDR2 is FQGTGA. V dropped 3 bases and J dropped 8; count of bases not matched to a gene: 3.

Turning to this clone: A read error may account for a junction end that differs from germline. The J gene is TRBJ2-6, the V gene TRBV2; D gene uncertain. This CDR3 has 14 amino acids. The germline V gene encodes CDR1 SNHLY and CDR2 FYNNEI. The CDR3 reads CVSSSRSGANVLTF. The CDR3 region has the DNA TGTGTCAGCAGTTCTAGATCTGGGGCCAACGTCCTGACTTTC.

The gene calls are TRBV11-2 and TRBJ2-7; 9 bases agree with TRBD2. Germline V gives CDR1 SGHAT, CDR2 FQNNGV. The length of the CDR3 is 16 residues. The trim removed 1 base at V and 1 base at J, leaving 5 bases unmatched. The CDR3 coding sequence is TGTGCCAGCAGCTTAGTTCGCGGGAGGGGGTCCTACGAGCAGTACTTC. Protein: CASSLVRGRGSYEQYF.